This T cell receptor beta chain was recorded in a study of post-analysis software for immune sequencing data. Study-level results: TRBV5-6, TRBV5-1 and TRBV20-1 belonged to a set of about five TRBV segments that were more frequent in patients than controls. Normalized Chao1 diversity was significantly lower in multiple sclerosis patients than in controls.

Germline CDR1 and CDR2: MGHRA and YSYEKL. V lost 2 bases, J lost 5 bases, and 12 bases lay in between. CDR3 length equals 14 residues. Unique molecular identifiers were carried by the TCR beta cDNA libraries. One entry per CDR3 protein, called by TCRdb with MiXCR from the PCR reads. The sample carries 430,000 or so distinct CDR3 sequences, 30% to 40% recorded once. Comment on this clonotype: Antigen unknown.

This rearrangement joins TRBV4-1 to TRBJ2-5, with a possible D match to TRBD1 (6 bases). The source material was blood. The clonotype originates from a girl under 10 years old with multiple sclerosis. The CDR3 coding sequence is TGCGCCAGCAGCCAAACTTCTAGGGGGGAGACCCAGTACTTC. It specifies CASSQTSRGETQYF.